This is a list of T cell receptor beta chains from one sample in a study of cytomegalovirus exposure and HLA in healthy donors. Profiling relied on immunoSEQ multiplex PCR, and the TCRdb table lists in-frame clones only, not all of them. Here the sample spans approximately 280,000 clones, more than 75% being singletons. The sequenced sample consisted of PBMCs. The source of these receptors is a woman younger than 30 in good health and CMV-seronegative. The CDR3 runs from the conserved cysteine through the conserved F or W. A D gene is named only where the DNA matches it firmly. Only part of the rows carry a size: once, few, many, or a class if the clone is expanded.

length	size	V	D	J	DNA	CDR3
16	.	TRBV30	TRBD1	TRBJ1-6	TGTGCCGGTACAACTGACGGGACAGCTTATAATTCACCCCTCCACTTT	CAGTTDGTAYNSPLHF
15	.	TRBV5-6	TRBD1	TRBJ1-5	TGTGCCAGCAGCCGCTTGGGGGACAGGGATCAGCCCCAGCATTTT	CASSRLGDRDQPQHF
14	few	TRBV19	.	TRBJ1-4	TGTGCCATCTCCCCAGATGGACTCCTGGAAAAACTGTTTTTT	CAISPDGLLEKLFF
13	.	TRBV25-1	.	TRBJ2-3	TGTGCCAGCAGTGCGCTAGGCACAGATACGCAGTATTTT	CASSALGTDTQYF
16	.	TRBV4-1	.	TRBJ1-5	TGCGCCAGCAGCCACCCGGAGGGTTTGGCGGATCAGCCCCAGCATTTT	CASSHPEGLADQPQHF
12	few	TRBV19	.	TRBJ1-2	TGTGCCAGTAGTATGAACTCGTATGGCTACACCTTC	CASSMNSYGYTF
14	.	TRBV2	.	TRBJ2-1	TGTGCCAGCAGTGACAGGGACTCCTACAATGAGCAGTTCTTC	CASSDRDSYNEQFF
15	.	TRBV9	TRBD2	TRBJ2-1	TGTGCCAGCAGCGGCGGACTAGCGGGAGTCGATGAGCAGTTCTTC	CASSGGLAGVDEQFF
13	.	TRBV27	.	TRBJ2-7	TGTGCCAGCCGGACTGGGTATGGCGACGAGCAGTACTTC	CASRTGYGDEQYF
15	.	TRBV9	TRBD2	TRBJ2-3	TGTGCCAGCAGCGGACTAGCGGGAGCCCGGGATACGCAGTATTTT	CASSGLAGARDTQYF
15	.	TRBV16	TRBD1	TRBJ2-7	TGTGCCAGCAGCCCCCCCCGGACAGGGGGCCGCGAGCAGTACTTC	CASSPPRTGGREQYF
11	.	TRBV30	.	TRBJ1-2	TGTGCCAAGGACAGACAGGATGGCTACACCTTC	CAKDRQDGYTF
15	.	TRBV6-4	.	TRBJ2-2	TGTGCCAGCAGTGACGGGCTAGCCAGTAGCGGGGAGCTGTTTTTT	CASSDGLASSGELFF
13	.	TRBV6-5	.	TRBJ1-2	TGTGCCAGCAGTAGGGGACACCTCTATGGCTACACCTTC	CASSRGHLYGYTF
15	.	TRBV7-2	.	TRBJ2-1	TGTGCCAGCAGCTCAAGCCCCACTAGGTATAATGAGCAGTTCTTC	CASSSSPTRYNEQFF
11	.	TRBV27	.	TRBJ2-5	TGTGCCAGCCGGTCTAGGGAGACCCAGTACTTC	CASRSRETQYF
15	.	TRBV7-9	.	TRBJ1-5	TGTGCCAGCAGCTTAGAAGGGGCCGGGGGTCAGCCCCAGCATTTT	CASSLEGAGGQPQHF
13	.	TRBV4-3	.	TRBJ2-3	TGCGCCAGCAGCCGGGGACTCCCAGATACGCAGTATTTT	CASSRGLPDTQYF
13	.	TRBV7-7	.	TRBJ1-1	TGTGCTAGCAGCCGTGGCCCTGACACTGAAGCTTTCTTT	CASSRGPDTEAFF
13	.	TRBV10-1	TRBD2	TRBJ2-7	TGCGCCAGCAGTAGCGGGAGTGCCTACGAGCAGTACTTC	CASSSGSAYEQYF